This passage covers 25 T cell receptor beta chains from one sample sequenced in a study of T cells in Graves' hyperthyroidism and ophthalmopathy. TCR beta CDR3 sequences were amplified from RNA transcripts. Researchers ran a first-round RT-PCR on the TCR CDR3 using the HTBI primer set. MiXCR was run by TCRdb on the multiplex PCR reads, yielding one entry per CDR3 protein. The table lists a few hundred thousand distinct CDR3 sequences, roughly 50% of them singletons, with 7.5% to 8.5% in the top ten. The sample was peripheral blood or thyroid tissue (not recorded which). Receptor source: a woman aged 18-35 years with Graves' hyperthyroidism.

This chain connects TRBV4-3 to TRBJ2-5; D call uncertain. The CDR3 has 13 amino acids. V lost 4 bases and J 5 bases, leaving 11 bases between the germline ends. Germline lookup yields CDR1 LGHNA and CDR2 YSLEER. The CDR3 nucleotides read TGCGCCAGCAGCCCTGGGTTGAGGGAGACCCAGTACTTC. It codes for CASSPGLRETQYF.

The V call is TRBV2, the J call TRBJ1-6, with D possibly matching TRBD1 (5 bases). V lost 6 bases and J lost 6, with 15 bases in between. The CDR3 loop spans 15 amino acids. CDR1 and CDR2 from the germline V gene are SNHLY and FYNNEI. CDR3 in DNA: TGTGCCAGCAGCCCCTTCGGTGACAGTAATTCACCCCTCCACTTT. Its translation is CASSPFGDSNSPLHF.

This chain links TRBV5-1 with TRBJ2-5; D is undetermined. V was pared by 2 bases and J by 1 base, with 9 bases between. This CDR3 comprises 14 residues. CDR1 and CDR2 from the germline V gene are SGHRS and YFSETQ. CDR3 region: CASSFGRPQETQYF. The CDR3 DNA is TGCGCCAGCAGCTTCGGGCGGCCCCAAGAGACCCAGTACTTC.

This clonotype has at least ten counts. The gene calls are TRBV4-1 and TRBJ1-2; D not resolved. The CDR3 length is 14 residues. Germline values: CDR1 MGHRA, CDR2 YSYEKL. Trimming left V 0 bases short and J 4 bases short, with 9 bases between. Here the CDR3 reads CASSQDIGPYGYTF. CDR3 DNA sequence: TGCGCCAGCAGCCAAGATATAGGTCCCTATGGCTACACCTTC.

This clonotype was counted between two and nine times. V and J are TRBV27 and TRBJ2-6, with D tentatively TRBD2 (6 bases). Germline CDR1 reads MNHEY; CDR2 reads SMNVEV (reference sequence). The CDR3 is 16 residues long. The V end lost 3 bases, the J end lost 2 bases, and 11 bases lay between the germline ends. The CDR3 DNA sequence: TGTGCCAGCAGTTTTACGGGAGATCCTGGGGCCAACGTCCTGACTTTC. Residues: CASSFTGDPGANVLTF.

This clonotype occurred a few times. The rearrangement links TRBV7-8 to TRBJ2-3, with no clear D. This CDR3 region has 14 residues. Germline V lookup: CDR1 SGHVS, CDR2 FQNEAQ. Trimming stripped 1 base from V and 1 base from J, with 6 bases between. CDR3 in amino acids: CASSLVIGTDTQYF. The CDR3 region has the DNA TGTGCCAGCAGCTTAGTGATAGGCACAGATACGCAGTATTTT.

This clonotype was recorded many times. The chain couples TRBV29-1 to TRBJ2-7, with D uncertain. The V gene's germline CDR1 is SQVTM and CDR2 ANQGSEA. V was pared by 0 bases and J by 6 bases, with 9 bases between. CDR3 length equals 12 residues. The chain's CDR3 is CSVEDRAAEQYF. For the CDR3, the DNA is TGCAGCGTTGAAGATAGGGCAGCCGAGCAGTACTTC.

This clonotype was recorded many times. V gene TRBV12-5 combines with J gene TRBJ1-1, with D maybe TRBD1 (5 bases). CDR3 size: 15 residues. Germline assignment: CDR1 LGHNT and CDR2 FRNRAP. V gave up 6 bases and J gave up 4 bases, with 18 bases separating them. This chain's CDR3 is CASGRARGGSTEAFF. In DNA form, the CDR3 reads TGTGCTAGTGGCCGAGCCCGTGGGGGAAGCACTGAAGCTTTCTTT.

The chain links TRBV24-1 to TRBJ2-5, with D unresolved. Germline values: CDR1 KGHDR, CDR2 SFDVKD. The germline V and J ends were trimmed by 2 bases and 7 bases, with 4 bases remaining between them. The CDR3 spans 11 residues. DNA of the CDR3: TGTGCCACCAGTGATTCCGGGACCCAGTACTTC. This gives the protein CATSDSGTQYF.

This clonotype was seen a handful of times. The genes are TRBV3-1 and TRBJ1-2; D not certain. The germline V gene encodes CDR1 LGHDT and CDR2 YNNKEL (reference sequence). This CDR3 region has 10 residues. V shed 10 bases and J shed 7 bases, with 10 bases lying between them. The CDR3: CATYGGGYTF. The CDR3 nucleotides are TGTGCCACCTATGGCGGTGGCTACACCTTC.

The chain links TRBV7-3 to TRBJ2-6; D is ambiguous. V was trimmed by 4 bases and J by 4 bases, leaving 17 bases between them. CDR1 is SGHTA and CDR2 is FQGTGA in the germline V gene. This CDR3 is built from 17 residues. CDR3 residues: CASSSNTAITGANVLTF. The CDR3 nucleotides read TGTGCCAGCAGCTCAAACACGGCCATCACCGGGGCCAACGTCCTGACTTTC.

This clonotype appeared a few times. This rearrangement joins TRBV7-9 to TRBJ2-5; D is uncertain. V was clipped by 1 base and J by 5 bases, with 11 bases between them. CDR1 is SEHNR, CDR2 FQNEAQ, per germline (reference sequence). CDR3 size: 14 residues. In DNA form, the CDR3 reads TGTGCCAGCAGCTTAGACCGGCTACCGGAGACCCAGTACTTC. Protein sequence: CASSLDRLPETQYF.

This clonotype showed up many times. The CDR3 loop reads CASSLGGPRRETQYF. The CDR3 DNA reads TGTGCCAGCAGCTTAGGGGGACCACGACGGGAGACCCAGTACTTC. The rearrangement links TRBV7-2 to TRBJ2-5, with D perhaps given as TRBD1 or TRBD2 (5 bases each). Per the germline V gene, CDR1 is SGHTA and CDR2 is FQGNSA. The CDR3 is made up of 15 amino acids. V was trimmed by 1 base and J by 5 bases, leaving 14 bases between them.

This clonotype has at least ten counts. The V call is TRBV9, the J call TRBJ1-1; D is undetermined. Germline CDR1 reads SGDLS; CDR2 reads YYNGEE. V lost 2 bases to trimming and J lost 0 bases, with 17 bases between them. The CDR3 is 17 amino acids. The DNA of the CDR3 is TGTGCCAGCAGCGTTAGGGCAGAAGGGTACATGAACACTGAAGCTTTCTTT. Its protein is CASSVRAEGYMNTEAFF.

This clonotype was found many times. The chain is built from TRBV6-5 and TRBJ2-2; 12 bases agree with TRBD1. Germline V gives CDR1 MNHEY, CDR2 SVGAGI. V was clipped by 6 bases and J by 4 bases; unmatched bases: 6. The CDR3 runs to 16 residues. The CDR3 DNA is TGTGCCAGCAGGCGATGGGACAGGGGGCCCACCGGGGAGCTGTTTTTT. This translates into CASRRWDRGPTGELFF.

For this clonotype: The conserved final phenylalanine or tryptophan is absent from the CDR3, which likely points to a read error. No DNA is shown, since the ends of the CDR3 on it are uncertain; the CDR3 is the one TCRdb lists. The chain carries TRBV7-2 and TRBJ2-7; TRBD1 is taken as the D call from the table, unchecked against the DNA. From its first to its last residue, the CDR3 has 8 amino acids. The germline V gene has CDR1 SGHTA and CDR2 FQGNSA. The CDR3 loop reads CASSFSGQ.

CDR3: CAISESEDPETQYF. The DNA for the CDR3 is TGTGCCATCAGTGAGTCGGAGGACCCTGAGACCCAGTACTTC. V and J are TRBV10-3 and TRBJ2-5; TRBD2 might be the D (5 bases). There are 14 residues in the CDR3. Germline V gene lookup returns CDR1 ENHRY and CDR2 SYGVKD. The germline V and J ends were trimmed by 0 bases and 5 bases, with 10 bases remaining between them.

The rearrangement uses TRBV2 and TRBJ1-1; 7 bases match TRBD1. The germline CDR1 and CDR2 sequences are SNHLY and FYNNEI. Unmatched junction bases numbered 5, after V lost 4 bases and J lost 6 bases. The CDR3 runs 13 residues. The CDR3, as DNA: TGTGCCAGCAGTGTATACAGGGGTGCTGAAGCTTTCTTT. Residues: CASSVYRGAEAFF.

In DNA, the CDR3 is TGCAGTGCTAGAGGTACCACAGGGGGAGATACGCAGTATTTT. Translated, it gives CSARGTTGGDTQYF. The genes are TRBV20-1 and TRBJ2-3; 8 positions match TRBD1. With V trimmed by 1 base and J by 5 bases, 5 bases remained unmatched. In germline, CDR1 is DFQATT, CDR2 SNEGSKA (reference sequence). This CDR3 region has 14 residues.

The chain combines TRBV20-1 with TRBJ2-7, with 10 bases lining up with TRBD2. The CDR3 totals 16 residues. Germline trimming cut 2 bases from V and 2 bases from J; bases unmatched to any gene: 9. Germline lookup yields CDR1 DFQATT and CDR2 SNEGSKA (reference sequence). The CDR3 sequence: CSARPPPGTSAYEQYF. The DNA for the CDR3 is TGCAGTGCTAGACCGCCTCCCGGGACTAGCGCCTACGAGCAGTACTTC.

This clonotype was found many times. The chain uses TRBV11-1 and TRBJ2-5; no reliable D call. V dropped 1 base and J dropped 8 bases, with 8 bases sitting between them. There are 12 residues in the CDR3. Germline lookup yields CDR1 SGHAT and CDR2 FQDESV (reference sequence). The CDR3 sequence is CASSLVGSTQYF. In DNA form, the CDR3 reads TGTGCCAGCAGCTTAGTGGGGTCCACCCAGTACTTC.

This clonotype was seen at least ten times. This chain connects TRBV6-1 to TRBJ2-7; possible D gene TRBD1, 6 bases. Germline V gives CDR1 MNHNS, CDR2 SASEGT. V shed 11 bases and J shed 3 bases, with 11 bases lying between them. The CDR3 contains 11 residues. The CDR3 here is CASYRDYEQYF. For the CDR3, the DNA is TGTGCCTCTTACAGGGACTACGAGCAGTACTTC.

This sequence joins TRBV6-4 and TRBJ2-7; TRBD2 matches at 11 bases. The length of the CDR3 is 16 residues. Germline V gene lookup returns CDR1 MRHNA and CDR2 SNTAGT. V trimming: 2 bases; J trimming: 4 bases; junction bases outside the gene matches: 7. This CDR3 reads CASSDETSGSIYEQYF. In nucleotides, the CDR3 is TGTGCCAGCAGTGACGAAACTAGCGGGAGTATATACGAGCAGTACTTC.

The chain is built from TRBV18 and TRBJ2-7, with D possibly TRBD2 on 5 matching bases. Trimming cost V 2 bases and J 0 bases, with 8 bases left between them. CDR3 size: 14 residues. Germline V gene lookup returns CDR1 KGHSH and CDR2 LQKENI. CDR3 loop: CASSPAAVSYEQYF. For the CDR3, the DNA is TGTGCCAGCTCACCAGCAGCGGTCTCCTACGAGCAGTACTTC. The whole variable domain, filled in from reference TRBV18 and TRBJ2-7, reads NAGVMQNPRHLVRRRGQEARLRCSPMKGHSHVYWYRQLPEEGLKFMVYLQKENIIDESGMPKERFSAEFPKEGPSILRIQQVVRGDSAAYFCASSPAAVSYEQYFGPGTRLTVT.

The chain joins TRBV20-1 to TRBJ1-1, with a possible D match to TRBD1 (5 bases). Germline V gene lookup returns CDR1 DFQATT and CDR2 SNEGSKA (reference sequence). The length of the CDR3 is 15 residues. V gave up 3 bases and J gave up 4 bases, with 18 bases separating them. CDR3 DNA: TGCAGTGCTAGCGGGACTAGCGGGAGGGCCACTGAAGCTTTCTTT. Translating it yields CSASGTSGRATEAFF.